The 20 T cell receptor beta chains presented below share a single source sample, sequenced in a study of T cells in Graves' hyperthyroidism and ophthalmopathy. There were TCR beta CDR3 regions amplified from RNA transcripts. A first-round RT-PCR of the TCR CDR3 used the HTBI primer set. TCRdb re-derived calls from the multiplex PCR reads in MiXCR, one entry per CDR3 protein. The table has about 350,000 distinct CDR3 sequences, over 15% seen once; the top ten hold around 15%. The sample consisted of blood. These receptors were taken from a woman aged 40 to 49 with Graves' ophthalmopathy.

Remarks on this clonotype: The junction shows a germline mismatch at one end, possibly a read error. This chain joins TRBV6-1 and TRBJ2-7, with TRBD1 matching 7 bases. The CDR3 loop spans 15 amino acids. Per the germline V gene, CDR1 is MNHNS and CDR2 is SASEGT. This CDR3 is CASSEPGQRIYEHYF. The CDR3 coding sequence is TGTGCCAGCAGTGAACCGGGACAGAGGATCTACGAGCACTACTTC.

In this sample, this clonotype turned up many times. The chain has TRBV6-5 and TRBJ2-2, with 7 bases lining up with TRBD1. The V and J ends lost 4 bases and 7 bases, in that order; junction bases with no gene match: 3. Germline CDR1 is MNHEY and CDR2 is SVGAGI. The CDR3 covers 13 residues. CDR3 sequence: CASSLRTGGELFF. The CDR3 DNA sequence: TGTGCCAGCAGTTTGCGGACAGGCGGGGAGCTGTTTTTT.

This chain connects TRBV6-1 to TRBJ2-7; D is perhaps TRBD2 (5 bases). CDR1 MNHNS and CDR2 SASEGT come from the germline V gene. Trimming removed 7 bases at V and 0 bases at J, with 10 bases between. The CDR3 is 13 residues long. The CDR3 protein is CASTIRDSYEQYF. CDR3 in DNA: TGTGCCAGCACAATCCGGGACTCCTACGAGCAGTACTTC.

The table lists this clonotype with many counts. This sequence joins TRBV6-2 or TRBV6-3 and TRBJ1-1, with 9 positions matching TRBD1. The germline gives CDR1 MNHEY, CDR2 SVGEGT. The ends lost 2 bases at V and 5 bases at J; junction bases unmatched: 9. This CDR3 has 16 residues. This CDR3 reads CASSYRGQGLGTEAFF. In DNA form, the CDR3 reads TGTGCCAGCAGTTACCGGGGACAGGGTTTGGGGACTGAAGCTTTCTTT.

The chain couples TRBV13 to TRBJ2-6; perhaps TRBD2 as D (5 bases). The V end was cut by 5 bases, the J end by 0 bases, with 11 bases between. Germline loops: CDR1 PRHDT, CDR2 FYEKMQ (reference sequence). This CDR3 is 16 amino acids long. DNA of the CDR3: TGTGCCAGCAGCCGGACTTCCCGCTCTGGGGCCAACGTCCTGACTTTC. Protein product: CASSRTSRSGANVLTF.

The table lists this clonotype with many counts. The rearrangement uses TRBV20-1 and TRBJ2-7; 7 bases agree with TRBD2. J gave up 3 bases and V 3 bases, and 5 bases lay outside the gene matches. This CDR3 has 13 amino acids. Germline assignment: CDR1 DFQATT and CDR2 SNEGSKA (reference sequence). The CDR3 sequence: CSARRENLYEQYF. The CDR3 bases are TGCAGTGCTAGGCGGGAGAATCTCTACGAGCAGTACTTC.

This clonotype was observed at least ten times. The CDR3 nucleotides read TGTGCCAGTAGTATAGTGCAGGGGAATCAGCCCCAGCATTTT. Translated: CASSIVQGNQPQHF. This chain joins TRBV19 and TRBJ1-5, with D maybe TRBD1 (6 bases). This CDR3 has 14 amino acids. Looked up from germline, CDR1 is LNHDA and CDR2 is SQIVND (reference sequence). The V and J ends lost 1 base and 4 bases respectively, with 8 bases between them.

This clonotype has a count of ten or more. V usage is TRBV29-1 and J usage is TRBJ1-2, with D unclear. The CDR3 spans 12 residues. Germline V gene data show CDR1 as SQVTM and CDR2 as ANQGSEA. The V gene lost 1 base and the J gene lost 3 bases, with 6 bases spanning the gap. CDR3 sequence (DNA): TGCAGCGTTGAAGTAAGATACTATGGCTACACCTTC. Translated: CSVEVRYYGYTF.

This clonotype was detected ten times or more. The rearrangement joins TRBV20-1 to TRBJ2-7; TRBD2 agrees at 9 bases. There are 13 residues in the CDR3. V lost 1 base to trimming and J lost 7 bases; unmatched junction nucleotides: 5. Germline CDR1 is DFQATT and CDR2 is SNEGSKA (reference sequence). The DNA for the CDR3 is TGCAGTGCTAGAGTGCTAGCGGGAATTGAGCAGTACTTC. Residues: CSARVLAGIEQYF.

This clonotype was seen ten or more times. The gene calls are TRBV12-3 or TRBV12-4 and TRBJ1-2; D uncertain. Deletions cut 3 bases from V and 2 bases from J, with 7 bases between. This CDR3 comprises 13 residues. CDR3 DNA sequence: TGTGCCAGCAGTTTCGTGGAAAACTATGGCTACACCTTC. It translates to CASSFVENYGYTF.

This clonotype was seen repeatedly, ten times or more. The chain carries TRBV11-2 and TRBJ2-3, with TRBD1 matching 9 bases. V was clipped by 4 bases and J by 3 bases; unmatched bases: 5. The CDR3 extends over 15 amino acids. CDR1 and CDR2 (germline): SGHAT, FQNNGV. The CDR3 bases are TGTGCCAGCAGCTCAAGGACAGGGGCAACAGATACGCAGTATTTT. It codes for CASSSRTGATDTQYF.

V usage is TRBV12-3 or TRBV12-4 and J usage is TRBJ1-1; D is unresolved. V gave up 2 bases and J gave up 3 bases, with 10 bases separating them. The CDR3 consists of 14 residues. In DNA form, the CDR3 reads TGTGCCAGCAGTTTAAGGAGTACATACACTGAAGCTTTCTTT. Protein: CASSLRSTYTEAFF.

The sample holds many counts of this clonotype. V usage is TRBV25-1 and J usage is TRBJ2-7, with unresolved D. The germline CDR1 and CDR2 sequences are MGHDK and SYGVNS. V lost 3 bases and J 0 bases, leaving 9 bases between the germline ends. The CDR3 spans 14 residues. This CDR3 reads CASSETPSSYEQYF. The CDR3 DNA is TGTGCCAGCAGTGAGACTCCGAGCTCCTACGAGCAGTACTTC.

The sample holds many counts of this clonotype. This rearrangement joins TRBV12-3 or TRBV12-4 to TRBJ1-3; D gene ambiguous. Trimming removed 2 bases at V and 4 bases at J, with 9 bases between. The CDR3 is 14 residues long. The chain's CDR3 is CASSLIPVGNTIYF. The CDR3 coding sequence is TGTGCCAGCAGTTTAATCCCCGTGGGAAACACCATATATTTT.

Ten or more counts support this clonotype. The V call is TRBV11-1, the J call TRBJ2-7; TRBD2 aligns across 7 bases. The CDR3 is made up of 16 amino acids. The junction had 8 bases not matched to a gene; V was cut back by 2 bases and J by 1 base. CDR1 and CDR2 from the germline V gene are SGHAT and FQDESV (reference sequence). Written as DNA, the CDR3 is TGTGCCAGCAGCTTATGGGCGGGAGCATCGTCCTACGAGCAGTACTTC. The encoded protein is CASSLWAGASSYEQYF.

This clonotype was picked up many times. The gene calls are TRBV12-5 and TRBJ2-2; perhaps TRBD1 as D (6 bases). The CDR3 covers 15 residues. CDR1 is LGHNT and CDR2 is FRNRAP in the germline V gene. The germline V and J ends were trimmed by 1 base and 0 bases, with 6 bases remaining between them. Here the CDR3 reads CASGLGQANTGELFF. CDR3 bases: TGTGCTAGTGGTTTGGGACAGGCGAACACCGGGGAGCTGTTTTTT.

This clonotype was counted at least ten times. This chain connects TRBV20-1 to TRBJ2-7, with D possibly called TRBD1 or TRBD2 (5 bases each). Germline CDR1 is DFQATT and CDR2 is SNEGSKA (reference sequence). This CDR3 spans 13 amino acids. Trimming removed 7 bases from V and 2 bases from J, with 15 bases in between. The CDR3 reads CSGAGTGTYEQYF. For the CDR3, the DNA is TGCAGTGGCGCCGGGACGGGAACCTACGAGCAGTACTTC.

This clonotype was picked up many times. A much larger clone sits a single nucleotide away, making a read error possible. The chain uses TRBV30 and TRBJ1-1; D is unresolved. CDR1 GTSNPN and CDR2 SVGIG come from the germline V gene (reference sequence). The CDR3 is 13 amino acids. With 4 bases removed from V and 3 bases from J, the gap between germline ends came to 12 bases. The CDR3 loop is CAWTGGEDTEAFF. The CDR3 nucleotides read TGTGCCTGGACGGGCGGGGAAGACACTGAAGCTTTCTTT. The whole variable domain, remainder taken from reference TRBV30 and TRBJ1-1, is SQTIHQWPATLVQPVGSPLSLECTVEGTSNPNLYWYRQAAGRGLQLLFYSVGIGQISSEVPQNLSASRPQDRQFILSSKKLLLSDSGFYLCAWTGGEDTEAFFGQGTRLTVV.

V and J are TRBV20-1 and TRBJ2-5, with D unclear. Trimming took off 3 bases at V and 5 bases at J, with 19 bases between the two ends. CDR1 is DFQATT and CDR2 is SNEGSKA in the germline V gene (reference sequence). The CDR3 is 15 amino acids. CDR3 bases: TGCAGTGCTAGCGTATCCCGACTCGGGTGGGAGACCCAGTACTTC. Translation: CSASVSRLGWETQYF.

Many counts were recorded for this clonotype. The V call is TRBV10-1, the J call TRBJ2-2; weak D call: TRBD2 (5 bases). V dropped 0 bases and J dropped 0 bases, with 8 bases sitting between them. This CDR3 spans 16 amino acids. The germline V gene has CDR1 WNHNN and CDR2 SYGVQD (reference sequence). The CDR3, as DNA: TGCGCCAGCAGTGAGTCTCGGGGTACGAACACCGGGGAGCTGTTTTTT. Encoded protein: CASSESRGTNTGELFF.